This T cell receptor beta chain was captured in a study of T cell responses to AZD1222 COVID-19 vaccine. V dropped 2 bases and J dropped 1 base, with 9 bases sitting between them. The CDR3 is made up of 14 amino acids. Germline V gives CDR1 SGHRS, CDR2 YFSETQ. Findings and caveats of the study: Of spike-specific TCRs, nearly half reportedly target regions left unmutated in variants. The donors showed a predominance of white British ancestry and of females, with possible underestimation of clonal diversity.

The table came from immunoSEQ multiplex PCR; TCRdb's copy has only in-frame clones and leaves some out. The sample lists 120,000 or so clones; approximately 90% were seen once. For this clone: Its specificity is unknown.

The source was peripheral blood, collected on day 0 of AZD1222 vaccination. This receptor was obtained from an adult in good health. V and J are TRBV5-1 and TRBJ2-5; D ambiguous. The CDR3 spells CASSFAVSQETQYF. The CDR3 DNA follows: TGCGCCAGCAGCTTCGCAGTGTCCCAAGAGACCCAGTACTTC. Full variable domain (rest looked up from reference TRBV5-1 and TRBJ2-5): KAGVTQTPRYLIKTRGQQVTLSCSPISGHRSVSWYQQTPGQGLQFLFEYFSETQRNKGNFPGRFSGRQFSNSRSEMNVSTLELGDSALYLCASSFAVSQETQYFGPGTRLLVL.